This T cell receptor beta chain was sequenced for a study of Ad26.COV2.S vaccination and SARS-CoV-2 variants. V trimming: 5 bases; J trimming: 1 base; junction bases outside the gene matches: 7. The CDR3 has 15 residues. Germline CDR1 SGHTA, CDR2 FQGTGA. Remarks on this clone: Its target is unknown.

Method: immunoSEQ multiplex PCR; TCRdb's copy keeps in-frame clones and lacks some. The sample has 500,000 or so clones, roughly 87% seen once. General study findings and limits: Among vaccine recipients, spike-specific TCR breadth exceeded that of placebo recipients. Those who received vaccine or placebo ended up with similar non-spike TCR breadth. Following vaccination, spike-specific CD8+ and CD4+ T cell responses reportedly exhibited substantial breadth.

Described treatment: around 19 received Ad26.COV2.S at low or high dose, single or two shots; about 5 received placebo; per-sample allocation not given. Sampling occurred on day 63 after the first vaccine or placebo injection. This receptor was taken from a person between 18 and 60 years old who received the Ad26.COV2.S COVID-19 vaccine or a placebo. The sequencing here drew on peripheral blood, taken in a trial of Ad26.COV2.S vaccine versus placebo. The rearrangement uses TRBV7-3 and TRBJ1-1; the match to TRBD1 covers 7 bases. The CDR3 loop reads CASSPGQAANTEAFF. The CDR3 DNA is TGTGCCAGCAGCCCCGGACAGGCAGCGAACACTGAAGCTTTCTTT.